This TCR beta chain derives from a study of T cell repertoires and HLA-DP antigens. V trimming: 4 bases; J trimming: 4 bases; junction bases outside the gene matches: 7. The CDR3 has 15 amino acids. Germline loops: CDR1 SGHTA, CDR2 FQGNSA. Points on this clone: No antigen is known for it.

Method: immunoSEQ multiplex PCR; TCRdb's copy keeps in-frame clones and lacks some. The sample lists roughly 73,000 clones, roughly 77% seen once, with approximately 1.4% in the top ten. The sample comprised CD4+ T cells from PBMCs. The chain couples TRBV7-2 to TRBJ1-2, with 9 positions matching TRBD1. The TCR comes from a man aged 60-69 years in good health and CMV-seronegative. In DNA, the CDR3 is TGTGCCAGCAGCTCATCAGGGACAGGGACCTATGGCTACACCTTC. Its translation: CASSSSGTGTYGYTF.